A single sample is the source of the 9 T cell receptor beta chains below, sequenced in a study of blood T cell repertoires in COVID-19. The data were produced by immunoSEQ multiplex PCR, yet TCRdb's version contains in-frame clones alone and is incomplete. The repertoire consists of approximately 300,000 clones, with 92% occurring once and the leading ten covering around 20%. Sequencing was performed on PBMCs or T cells enriched from blood (not recorded which). Source of these receptors: a woman aged 25 to 39 who had recovered from COVID-19.

The J gene is TRBJ2-1, the V gene TRBV7-2; TRBD2 matches at 8 bases. Germline loops: CDR1 SGHTA, CDR2 FQGNSA. The CDR3 has 15 residues. Trimming took 4 bases from V and 0 from J; bases not matched to a gene: 2. DNA of the CDR3: TGTGCCAGCAGCTCGGGACTAGGCTCCTACAATGAGCAGTTCTTC. Its translation: CASSSGLGSYNEQFF.

V gene TRBV18 combines with J gene TRBJ1-2; D remains unclear. Trimming removed 2 bases at V and 0 bases at J, with 7 bases between. Germline CDR1 and CDR2: KGHSH and LQKENI. This CDR3 has 14 residues. The CDR3 nucleotides read TGTGCCAGCTCACCAAATAACACTAACTATGGCTACACCTTC. This codes for CASSPNNTNYGYTF.

CDR3 sequence (DNA): TGTGCCAGCAGCTTAGGGGCATTTCACACCCTCCACTTT. Residues: CASSLGAFHTLHF. The chain links TRBV7-2 to TRBJ1-6, with D hard to call. CDR3 length equals 13 residues. Germline V lookup: CDR1 SGHTA, CDR2 FQGNSA. Trimming stripped 1 base from V and 14 bases from J, with 12 bases between.

This chain uses TRBV5-8 with TRBJ1-5, with TRBD1 matching 10 bases. This CDR3 spans 15 amino acids. CDR1 SGHTS and CDR2 YDEGEE come from the germline V gene. Unmatched junction bases numbered 6, after V lost 4 bases and J lost 5 bases. In DNA, the CDR3 is TGTGCCAGCAGCCCCGGGACAGGGGCCTATCAGCCCCAGCATTTT. Amino acids: CASSPGTGAYQPQHF.

The chain links TRBV5-1 to TRBJ2-1, with 8 positions matching TRBD2. Trimming removed 4 bases from V and 2 bases from J; junction bases left unmatched: 5. CDR3 length: 15 amino acids. Germline V gene sequence: CDR1 SGHRS, CDR2 YFSETQ. CDR3 loop: CASSREGQPYNEQFF. In nucleotides, the CDR3 is TGCGCCAGCAGCCGGGAGGGCCAGCCCTACAATGAGCAGTTCTTC.

The chain recombines TRBV6-5 with TRBJ1-1, with D possibly TRBD1 on 6 matching bases. This CDR3 comprises 14 residues. Trimming took off 2 bases at V and 1 base at J, with 8 bases between the two ends. Germline CDR1 MNHEY, CDR2 SVGAGI. CDR3 region: CASSYATGNTEAFF. For the CDR3, the DNA is TGTGCCAGCAGTTACGCGACAGGGAACACTGAAGCTTTCTTT.

As DNA, the CDR3 is TGTGCCAGAGTACAGGTGCACGAGGCCTACAATGAGCAGTTCTTC. Translating it yields CARVQVHEAYNEQFF. J is TRBJ2-1 and V is TRBV27; D is perhaps TRBD1 (5 bases). V lost 9 bases, J lost 2 bases, and 17 bases lay in between. The CDR3 extends over 15 amino acids. From germline, CDR1 is MNHEY and CDR2 SMNVEV (reference sequence).

The rearrangement uses TRBV7-6 and TRBJ2-7, with D possibly being TRBD2 (5 bases). The CDR3 loop spans 16 amino acids. Per the germline V gene, CDR1 is SGHVS and CDR2 is FNYEAQ. The V gene lost 4 bases and the J gene lost 1 base, with 17 bases spanning the gap. The CDR3 region has the DNA TGTGCCAGCAGCTCCGACTACTCAAGTACATCCTACGAGCAGTACTTC. It codes for CASSSDYSSTSYEQYF.

The rearrangement uses TRBV5-4 and TRBJ1-5; D possibly corresponds to TRBD1 (6 bases). The CDR3 runs 15 residues. Germline-derived CDR1 and CDR2 are SGHNT and YYREEE (reference sequence). The germline V and J ends were trimmed by 4 bases and 6 bases, with 17 bases remaining between them. The CDR3 reads CASSPWGGAGQPQHF. In nucleotides, the CDR3 is TGTGCCAGCAGCCCCTGGGGGGGGGCAGGTCAGCCCCAGCATTTT. The variable domain in full, with the rest retrieved from reference TRBV5-4 and TRBJ1-5, is ETGVTQSPTHLIKTRGQQVTLRCSSQSGHNTVSWYQQALGQGPQFIFQYYREEENGRGNFPPRFSGLQFPNYSSELNVNALELDDSALYLCASSPWGGAGQPQHFGDGTRLSIL.